These 8 T cell receptor beta chains share one sample of origin, sequenced in a study of response to subunit inactivated influenza vaccine. In TCRdb, the RT-PCR reads were re-called with MiXCR into one record per CDR3 protein. The repertoire includes about 520,000 distinct CDR3 sequences, approximately 6.9% of them detected once, and about an eighth sits in the top ten. This specimen was PBMCs from blood, taken roughly 24 months after vaccination. These receptors were obtained from a man in his fifties or sixties who received an inactivated influenza vaccine.

The chain employs TRBV14 and TRBJ1-2, with D perhaps matching TRBD1 (5 bases). Germline CDR1 reads SGHDN; CDR2 reads FVKESK. Trimming removed 0 bases from V and 8 bases from J, with 10 bases in between. This CDR3 comprises 13 residues. The CDR3 reads CASSQDEWDGYTF. In DNA, the CDR3 is TGTGCCAGCAGCCAAGATGAATGGGACGGCTACACCTTC.

This clonotype was seen many times. The rearrangement uses TRBV7-9 and TRBJ2-5; D unresolved. The V end lost 1 base, the J end lost 3 bases, and 3 bases lay between the germline ends. This CDR3 contains 12 residues. Germline CDR1 reads SEHNR; CDR2 reads FQNEAQ (reference sequence). CDR3 sequence reads: CASSLVEETQYF. The CDR3 DNA follows: TGTGCCAGCAGCTTAGTAGAAGAGACCCAGTACTTC.

This clonotype has only a few counts. V usage is TRBV29-1 and J usage is TRBJ2-2; a possible D gene is TRBD1 (6 bases). Germline V gene lookup returns CDR1 SQVTM and CDR2 ANQGSEA. V lost 2 bases and J 0 bases, leaving 7 bases between the germline ends. The CDR3 consists of 14 residues. The DNA of the CDR3 is TGCAGCGTTGAATACAGGGCGAACACCGGGGAGCTGTTTTTT. Translating gives CSVEYRANTGELFF.

This clonotype showed up just a few times. This sequence joins TRBV12-3 or TRBV12-4 and TRBJ2-2; 13 bases line up with TRBD2. V was pared by 5 bases and J by 7 bases, with 19 bases of the junction left unmatched. CDR3 length: 20 amino acids. In DNA, the CDR3 is TGTGCCAGCAGTACCGTATACGGGACTAGCGGGACGCCTTGGGACGGGGAGCTGTTTTTT. Translating it yields CASSTVYGTSGTPWDGELFF.

This clonotype came up a few times. This chain links TRBV20-1 with TRBJ2-7; TRBD2 agrees at 14 bases. The CDR3 consists of 14 residues. Germline CDR1 reads DFQATT; CDR2 reads SNEGSKA (reference sequence). This CDR3 is CRGTSGGSSYEQYF. The CDR3 coding sequence is TGCAGGGGGACTAGCGGGGGAAGCTCCTACGAGCAGTACTTC.

The chain has TRBV28 and TRBJ1-2, with D tentatively TRBD1 (5 bases). The germline gives CDR1 MDHEN, CDR2 SYDVKM. The CDR3 loop spans 16 amino acids. The germline V and J ends were trimmed by 7 bases and 7 bases, with 25 bases remaining between them. The CDR3 region is CASIALGAGFYRGYTF. The CDR3 bases are TGTGCCAGCATAGCCCTAGGGGCAGGGTTCTATCGTGGCTACACCTTC.

The chain couples TRBV6-4 to TRBJ2-1; 13 positions agree with TRBD2. CDR3 length: 20 amino acids. V trimming: 2 bases; J trimming: 0 bases; junction bases outside the gene matches: 10. Looked up from germline, CDR1 is MRHNA and CDR2 is SNTAGT. The CDR3, as DNA: TGTGCCAGCAGTGACAGGACTAGCGGGGGCCCTATTAGCTCCTACAATGAGCAGTTCTTC. Encoded protein: CASSDRTSGGPISSYNEQFF.

This chain's CDR3 is CASSPWQNYEQYF. The CDR3 DNA follows: TGTGCCAGCTCACCGTGGCAGAACTACGAGCAGTACTTC. This rearrangement joins TRBV18 to TRBJ2-7; unclear D gene. Germline CDR1 KGHSH, CDR2 LQKENI. V gave up 3 bases and J gave up 3 bases, with 9 bases separating them. CDR3 size: 13 residues.